The 26 T cell receptor beta chains in this list originate from one sample, sequenced in a study of response to subunit inactivated influenza vaccine. One entry per CDR3 protein, called by TCRdb with MiXCR from the RT-PCR reads. Of hundreds of thousands of distinct CDR3 sequences in the sample, roughly 18% were seen once. The sample here was PBMCs from blood, taken more than 4 days after vaccination. The receptors come from a man between 45 and 60 years old who received an inactivated influenza vaccine.

V and J are TRBV10-3 and TRBJ1-1; D is unclear. CDR1 is ENHRY and CDR2 is SYGVKD in the germline V gene. This CDR3 has 16 residues. Trimming pared 3 bases from V and 2 bases from J, leaving 16 bases between. DNA of the CDR3: TGTGCCATCAGTGACGTCGTCAAGGATCGAAACACTGAAGCTTTCTTT. Its translation: CAISDVVKDRNTEAFF.

This clonotype has more than one count but fewer than ten. The chain recombines TRBV10-3 with TRBJ2-5, with TRBD1 identical over 12 bases. The junction had 4 bases not matched to a gene; V was cut back by 6 bases and J by 5 bases. Looked up from germline, CDR1 is ENHRY and CDR2 is SYGVKD. The CDR3 is 14 residues long. The CDR3 DNA reads as TGTGCCATCAGAGCCGGGACAGGGGGCGAGACCCAGTACTTC. Translation: CAIRAGTGGETQYF.

This clonotype showed up just a few times. The chain carries TRBV6-2 or TRBV6-3 and TRBJ2-5; 9 nucleotides align to TRBD2. Trimming cost V 6 bases and J 9 bases; bases outside gene matches: 17. CDR1 is MNHEY and CDR2 is SVGEGT in the germline V gene. The CDR3 has 16 amino acids. For the CDR3, the DNA is TGTGCCAGCAGACACCCGTCGGCGGGAGGGCCTGGGGCCCAGTACTTC. This translates into CASRHPSAGGPGAQYF.

This clonotype was observed a handful of times. The chain links TRBV12-3 or TRBV12-4 to TRBJ2-6; D is unresolved. This CDR3 contains 13 residues. V was cut by 10 bases and J by 3 bases, with 10 bases left in between. CDR3 nucleotide sequence: TGTGCCAACAAGCTCGGTGGGGCCAACGTCCTGACTTTC. It yields the protein CANKLGGANVLTF.

The chain carries TRBV20-1 and TRBJ1-6, with D perhaps matching TRBD1 (5 bases). Germline assignment: CDR1 DFQATT and CDR2 SNEGSKA (reference sequence). This CDR3 is built from 15 residues. V lost 3 bases to trimming and J lost 5 bases, with 14 bases between them. CDR3 in DNA: TGCAGTGCTAGGATCGGGGGATCCGATAATTCACCCCTCCACTTT. Residues: CSARIGGSDNSPLHF.

The genes are TRBV7-8 and TRBJ2-1, with TRBD2 as a possible D gene (6 bases). V was shortened by 4 bases and J by 2 bases, with 15 bases between the two germline ends. The CDR3 runs 16 residues. CDR1 and CDR2 (germline): SGHVS, FQNEAQ. CDR3 residues: CASSSLLAVAYNEQFF. CDR3 bases: TGTGCCAGCAGCTCCTTACTAGCTGTTGCCTACAATGAGCAGTTCTTC.

This clonotype was counted between two and nine times. This chain joins TRBV27 and TRBJ2-3, with unresolved D. Germline V gives CDR1 MNHEY, CDR2 SMNVEV (reference sequence). V was trimmed by 3 bases and J by 3 bases, leaving 13 bases between them. The CDR3 spans 15 residues. In DNA form, the CDR3 reads TGTGCCAGCAGTTTTTCTGTCGGCAAAACAGATACGCAGTATTTT. Residues: CASSFSVGKTDTQYF.

This clonotype appeared a few times. CDR3: CSVSTWDRDYEQYF. CDR3 coding DNA: TGCAGCGTCTCTACCTGGGACAGAGACTACGAGCAGTACTTC. V is TRBV29-1 and J is TRBJ2-7, with TRBD1 matching 7 bases. Germline trimming cut 6 bases from V and 3 bases from J; bases unmatched to any gene: 11. The CDR3 spans 14 residues. The germline gives CDR1 SQVTM, CDR2 ANQGSEA.

This clonotype was seen at least ten times. The gene calls are TRBV20-1 and TRBJ1-1, with 8 positions matching TRBD1. The CDR3 runs to 13 residues. V was pared by 4 bases and J by 2 bases, with 3 bases of the junction left unmatched. Germline CDR1 is DFQATT and CDR2 is SNEGSKA (reference sequence). The CDR3 nucleotides are TGCAGTGCTACACAGGGGGGAAACACTGAAGCTTTCTTT. Residues: CSATQGGNTEAFF.

This clonotype was seen only a few times. The gene calls are TRBV11-1 and TRBJ2-6; D might be TRBD1 or TRBD2, each matching 6 bases. Trimming took off 1 base at V and 2 bases at J, with 15 bases between the two ends. The CDR3 totals 18 residues. Germline CDR1 SGHAT, CDR2 FQDESV (reference sequence). The CDR3 nucleotides are TGTGCCAGCAGCTTAGGTCGGGGGCAGCTCCCTGGGGCCAACGTCCTGACTTTC. Its protein product is CASSLGRGQLPGANVLTF.

The table lists this clonotype with many counts. The chain has TRBV12-3 or TRBV12-4 and TRBJ1-6; possible D gene TRBD1, 6 bases. V was trimmed by 5 bases and J by 7 bases, leaving 12 bases between them. The CDR3 consists of 14 residues. The CDR3 region has the DNA TGTGCCAGCAGTCAGATGGGGGGCAATTCACCCCTCCACTTT. Translated, it gives CASSQMGGNSPLHF.

This clonotype was picked up a small number of times. This chain joins TRBV5-1 and TRBJ2-1, with a weak D call TRBD1 (7 bases). CDR1 and CDR2 (germline): SGHRS, YFSETQ. Deletions cut 4 bases from V and 5 bases from J, with 13 bases between. There are 14 residues in the CDR3. The CDR3 DNA sequence: TGCGCCAGCAGCCCCCAGGGGGGAAACAATGAGCAGTTCTTC. Protein: CASSPQGGNNEQFF.

The gene calls are TRBV5-1 and TRBJ2-1, with D possibly being TRBD1 (5 bases). The CDR3 runs 13 residues. With 4 bases removed from V and 8 bases from J, the gap between germline ends came to 13 bases. Per the germline V gene, CDR1 is SGHRS and CDR2 is YFSETQ. The CDR3 DNA sequence: TGCGCCAGCAGCGAAGGGGCTGCGGATGAGCAGTTCTTC. Translation: CASSEGAADEQFF.

This clonotype was detected a few times. This chain links TRBV7-8 with TRBJ2-7, with D perhaps TRBD1 (5 bases). The germline V gene encodes CDR1 SGHVS and CDR2 FQNEAQ. V gave up 2 bases and J gave up 7 bases, with 12 bases separating them. The CDR3 has 13 amino acids. CDR3 DNA: TGTGCCAGCAGCTTAAGGGGCCCATGGGAGCAGTACTTC. It specifies CASSLRGPWEQYF. Based on the CDR3 plus reference TRBV7-8 and TRBJ2-7, the full variable domain is GAGVSQSPRYKVAKRGQDVALRCDPISGHVSLFWYQQALGQGPEFLTYFQNEAQLDKSGLPSDRFFAERPEGSVSTLKIQRTQQEDSAVYLCASSLRGPWEQYFGPGTRLTVT.

This clonotype was found a few times. This chain joins TRBV30 and TRBJ2-3; D possibly corresponds to TRBD2 (6 bases). Between the trimmed V and J ends, which lost 4 bases and 9 bases, there was a span of 17 bases. This CDR3 is 13 amino acids long. Germline CDR1 is GTSNPN and CDR2 is SVGIG (reference sequence). CDR3 in amino acids: CAWTLMEGETQYF. The CDR3 DNA is TGTGCCTGGACTCTCATGGAGGGAGAAACGCAGTATTTT.

CDR3 in amino acids: CASSEVVLLYEQYF. CDR3 bases: TGTGCCAGCAGTGAAGTGGTTCTACTATACGAGCAGTACTTC. This chain uses TRBV25-1 with TRBJ2-7; D ambiguous. Trimming cost V 2 bases and J 4 bases, with 12 bases left between them. Germline V gene sequence: CDR1 MGHDK, CDR2 SYGVNS. This CDR3 is 14 amino acids long.

The V and J genes are TRBV5-1 and TRBJ2-3, with 11 bases identical to TRBD1. The length of the CDR3 is 15 residues. V lost 4 bases and J lost 4; bases outside the gene matches: 5. Germline V gene data show CDR1 as SGHRS and CDR2 as YFSETQ. The CDR3 nucleotides are TGCGCCAGCAGCGTGGACAGGGGGCGCCCAGATACGCAGTATTTT. Its translation is CASSVDRGRPDTQYF.

This clonotype was counted only a few times. The chain has TRBV20-1 and TRBJ2-5; weak D call: TRBD2 (5 bases). Trimming stripped 3 bases from V and 3 bases from J, with 11 bases between. This CDR3 is 13 amino acids long. CDR1 is DFQATT, CDR2 SNEGSKA, per germline (reference sequence). CDR3: CSASRLSKETQYF. CDR3 nucleotide sequence: TGCAGTGCTAGCCGACTATCGAAAGAGACCCAGTACTTC.

This clonotype was detected only once. This chain connects TRBV5-5 to TRBJ1-5; the D gene is possibly TRBD1 (5 bases). Germline-derived CDR1 and CDR2 are SGHKS and YYEKEE (reference sequence). The CDR3 spans 15 residues. Trimming removed 1 base from V and 7 bases from J, with 15 bases in between. The CDR3 is CASSLMSGAQQPQHF. The CDR3 coding sequence is TGTGCCAGCAGCTTGATGTCCGGGGCACAACAGCCCCAGCATTTT.

The rearrangement uses TRBV21-1 and TRBJ2-7. TRBV21-1 is flagged as a pseudogene. The CDR3 runs to 10 residues. This CDR3 is CASARHEQYF. The CDR3, as DNA: TGTGCCAGCGCCCGACACGAGCAGTACTTC.

This clonotype was recorded a few times. V and J are TRBV29-1 and TRBJ2-3; D not resolved. V was shortened by 6 bases and J by 2 bases, with 9 bases between the two germline ends. Germline V CDR1 and CDR2: SQVTM, ANQGSEA. The CDR3 totals 12 residues. The DNA of the CDR3 is TGCAGCGTCGCTCTGACCACAGATACGCAGTATTTT. Translation gives CSVALTTDTQYF.

This clonotype has a handful of counts. J is TRBJ2-1 and V is TRBV7-2; D is possibly TRBD1 or TRBD2 (6 bases each). The CDR3 sequence is 16 residues long. V was cut by 0 bases and J by 4 bases, with 13 bases left in between. Germline CDR1 is SGHTA and CDR2 is FQGNSA. The CDR3, as DNA: TGTGCCAGCAGCTTAGCCCCGGGGGCCGTTTACAATGAGCAGTTCTTC. As protein: CASSLAPGAVYNEQFF.

This clonotype was found many times. The J gene is TRBJ1-1, the V gene TRBV12-3 or TRBV12-4; 8 bases map to TRBD1. This CDR3 contains 14 residues. With V trimmed by 0 bases and J by 5 bases, 2 bases remained unmatched. The CDR3 DNA reads as TGTGCCAGCAGTTTAGCGGACAGGGTTACTGAAGCTTTCTTT. It is translated as CASSLADRVTEAFF.

There are a few counts of this clonotype. The chain uses TRBV7-9 and TRBJ2-1, with D maybe TRBD2 (6 bases). This CDR3 is built from 16 residues. Looked up from germline, CDR1 is SEHNR and CDR2 is FQNEAQ (reference sequence). Trimming pared 8 bases from V and 1 base from J, leaving 18 bases between. The CDR3 loop is CASAWRGRESYNEQFF. The CDR3 DNA is TGTGCCAGCGCTTGGAGGGGTCGGGAATCCTACAATGAGCAGTTCTTC.

This clonotype was found many times. This rearrangement joins TRBV5-1 to TRBJ2-3; D is perhaps TRBD2 (5 bases). This CDR3 comprises 15 residues. V lost 5 bases, J lost 0 bases, and 13 bases lay in between. CDR1 and CDR2 from the germline V gene are SGHRS and YFSETQ. The CDR3 DNA reads TGCGCCAGCAGGCGGTCAAGCGGCAGCACAGATACGCAGTATTTT. This gives the protein CASRRSSGSTDTQYF.

This chain uses TRBV6-5 with TRBJ2-7, with TRBD1 matching over 11 bases. This CDR3 has 15 residues. Trimming removed 2 bases from V and 4 bases from J; junction bases left unmatched: 4. The germline gives CDR1 MNHEY, CDR2 SVGAGI. CDR3 sequence: CASSYEGQGEYEQYF. CDR3 bases: TGTGCCAGCAGTTACGAGGGACAGGGGGAGTACGAGCAGTACTTC.